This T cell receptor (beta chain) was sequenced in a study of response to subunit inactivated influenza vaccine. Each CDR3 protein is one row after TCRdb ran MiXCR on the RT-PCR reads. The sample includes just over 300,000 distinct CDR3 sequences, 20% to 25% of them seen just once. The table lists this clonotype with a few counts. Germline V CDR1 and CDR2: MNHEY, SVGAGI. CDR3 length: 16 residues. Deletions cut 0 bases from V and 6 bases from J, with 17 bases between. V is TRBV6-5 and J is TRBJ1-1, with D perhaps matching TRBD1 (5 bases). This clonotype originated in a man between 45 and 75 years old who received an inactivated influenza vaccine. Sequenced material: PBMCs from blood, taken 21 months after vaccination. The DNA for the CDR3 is TGTGCCAGCAGTTACTCCAGTAACAGCCGGGGCGCTGAAGCTTTCTTT. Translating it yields CASSYSSNSRGAEAFF.